The sequence of this TCR beta chain was determined in a study of graft-versus-host responses after intestinal transplantation. At the level of the study: Transplants given to recipients were multivisceral, liver-intestinal, or isolated intestinal. Study-level results: An association linked early post-transplant HvG declines with peak circulating GvH clone levels.

Only in-frame clones appear in the TCRdb table, and some are missing; sequencing was by immunoSEQ multiplex PCR. The table lists around 15,000 clones, roughly 80% of them singletons. With regard to this clone: The antigen is not known.

Tissue processing of the graft released intraepithelial and lamina propria lymphocytes from it. The TCR was taken from a human patient who received an intestinal transplant, so some T cells may come from the graft donor. The sequenced sample was ileum tissue, obtained roughly 490 days after intestinal transplant.

The CDR3 coding sequence is TGTGCCAGCAGCAAAGCGCTTGGAGGGGGGGATACCTACAATGAGCAGTTCTTC. Residues: CASSKALGGGDTYNEQFF. V and J are TRBV21-1 and TRBJ2-1; TRBD2 reflects the table's D call only, with no check against the DNA. TRBV21-1 represents a pseudogene. The CDR3 covers 18 residues.